This T cell receptor (beta chain) is from a study of T-cell memory formation after mild COVID-19. CDR3 length: 15 amino acids. CDR1 and CDR2 (germline): SGHAT, FQNNGV. Trimming removed 4 bases from V and 5 bases from J, with 18 bases in between. TCRdb independently ran MiXCR on the 5' RACE reads; one entry per CDR3 protein. The table includes some 130,000 distinct CDR3 sequences, around a sixth detected once. Sequenced material: PBMCs or a T cell subset sorted from them (not recorded which). The chain recombines TRBV11-2 with TRBJ2-7; D is perhaps TRBD1 (5 bases). The receptor comes from an adult woman who had mild COVID-19 (a few samples of this study predate the infection). Cell type and time point are not known. The CDR3 protein is CASSSGIGEWNEQYF. The CDR3 region has the DNA TGTGCCAGCAGCTCAGGCATAGGGGAATGGAACGAGCAGTACTTC.